The clone carrying this T cell receptor beta chain was seen ten or more times. It was RNA transcripts that yielded the amplified TCR beta CDR3 regions. First-round RT-PCR of the TCR CDR3 relied on the HTBI primer set. TCRdb re-called the multiplex PCR reads through MiXCR, storing one row per CDR3 protein. The sample has about 640,000 distinct CDR3 sequences, around 15% seen once. This record comes from a study of T cells in Graves' hyperthyroidism and ophthalmopathy. This CDR3 has 15 amino acids. Germline V gene data show CDR1 as MNHNS and CDR2 as SASEGT. V dropped 6 bases and J dropped 6; count of bases not matched to a gene: 8.

The chain is built from TRBV6-1 and TRBJ2-7; 13 bases match TRBD2. This sequence originates from a woman aged 45-65 years with Graves' ophthalmopathy. Specimen: blood. CDR3 in DNA: TGTGCCAGCAGCCCGGGACTAGCGGGAAAAGGCGAGCAGTACTTC. Amino acids: CASSPGLAGKGEQYF.